The 15 T cell receptor beta chains below come from one sample, sequenced in a study of T cell responses to AZD1222 COVID-19 vaccine. The table came from immunoSEQ multiplex PCR; TCRdb's copy has only in-frame clones and leaves some out. Here the sample spans 200,000 or so clones, more than 80% being singletons. The sequencing used peripheral blood, collected on day 0 of AZD1222 vaccination. These receptors were obtained from an adult in good health.

The chain couples TRBV18 to TRBJ1-1; D remains unclear. There are 13 residues in the CDR3. Trimming cost V 2 bases and J 7 bases, with 11 bases left between them. Per germline, CDR1 KGHSH and CDR2 LQKENI. CDR3 DNA: TGTGCCAGCTCACCATCCCGCGATGATGAAGCTTTCTTT. This translates into CASSPSRDDEAFF.

The chain is built from TRBV11-2 and TRBJ2-2; 8 nucleotides align to TRBD2. Germline V gene data show CDR1 as SGHAT and CDR2 as FQNNGV. Trimming at V came to 2 bases and at J to 8 bases, leaving 16 bases not matched to a gene. CDR3 length: 18 residues. CDR3 DNA sequence: TGTGCCAGCAGCTTATGGGACGGGACTAGTTTTAATCGAGGGGAGCTGTTTTTT. It specifies CASSLWDGTSFNRGELFF.

This clone was recorded once. The chain couples TRBV11-2 to TRBJ1-4, with TRBD1 identical over 7 bases. Germline V lookup: CDR1 SGHAT, CDR2 FQNNGV. The CDR3 has 16 amino acids. J gave up 7 bases and V 1 base, and 9 bases lay outside the gene matches. CDR3 residues: CASSLVRPGGPEKLFF. In nucleotides, the CDR3 is TGTGCCAGCAGCTTAGTCCGGCCAGGGGGTCCTGAAAAACTGTTTTTT.

This chain connects TRBV7-9 to TRBJ2-1; D call uncertain. The CDR3 sequence is 14 residues long. The V gene lost 1 base and the J gene lost 6 bases, with 10 bases spanning the gap. CDR1 is SEHNR, CDR2 FQNEAQ, per germline (reference sequence). The CDR3 loop reads CASSLGGVGNEQFF. CDR3 sequence (DNA): TGTGCCAGCAGCTTAGGCGGAGTCGGCAATGAGCAGTTCTTC.

The CDR3 is CASSPYQGSPLHF. The CDR3 nucleotides read TGTGCCAGCAGCCCTTACCAGGGCTCACCCCTCCACTTT. The chain is built from TRBV3-1 (or the pseudogene TRBV3-2) and TRBJ1-6, with D perhaps matching TRBD1 (5 bases). This CDR3 contains 13 residues. Germline V gene sequence: CDR1 LGHDT, CDR2 YNNKEL (reference sequence). V was cut by 4 bases and J by 10 bases, with 11 bases left in between.

The chain uses TRBV4-2 and TRBJ2-1; D is perhaps TRBD1 or TRBD2 (5 bases each). Germline loops: CDR1 LGHNA, CDR2 YNFKEQ. This CDR3 has 15 amino acids. Trimming took 0 bases from V and 9 from J, leaving 15 bases between them. In nucleotides, the CDR3 is TGTGCCAGCAGCCAAGATATTTGGGGGAAGGGTGAGCAGTTCTTC. Protein sequence: CASSQDIWGKGEQFF.

J is TRBJ1-2 and V is TRBV27; 9 bases line up with TRBD1. V was pared by 2 bases and J by 2 bases, with 6 bases of the junction left unmatched. The CDR3 has 16 residues. Looked up from germline, CDR1 is MNHEY and CDR2 is SMNVEV (reference sequence). The DNA for the CDR3 is TGTGCCAGCAGTTTACTGACCGGGACAGGGAACTATGGCTACACCTTC. Its translation: CASSLLTGTGNYGYTF.

This chain connects TRBV7-2 to TRBJ1-1, with D unclear. This CDR3 is 14 amino acids long. CDR1 is SGHTA and CDR2 is FQGNSA in the germline V gene. V gave up 0 bases and J gave up 4 bases, with 9 bases separating them. The CDR3 region has the DNA TGTGCCAGCAGCTTAGCGGCGGGATCCACTGAAGCTTTCTTT. It yields the protein CASSLAAGSTEAFF.

The chain carries TRBV6-5 and TRBJ1-4; the D is unclear. Germline V gives CDR1 MNHEY, CDR2 SVGAGI. The CDR3 spans 15 residues. V shed 3 bases and J shed 0 bases, with 8 bases lying between them. The DNA of the CDR3 is TGTGCCAGCAGTTATGATTTTGCAACTAATGAAAAACTGTTTTTT. This gives the protein CASSYDFATNEKLFF.

The V call is TRBV28, the J call TRBJ2-3; the match to TRBD2 covers 7 bases. Trimming took 5 bases from V and 2 from J; bases not matched to a gene: 7. This CDR3 is 15 amino acids long. The germline V gene encodes CDR1 MDHEN and CDR2 SYDVKM. For the CDR3, the DNA is TGTGCCAGCAGTGTTTGGGGGGGTTACACAGATACGCAGTATTTT. Residues: CASSVWGGYTDTQYF.

This rearrangement joins TRBV10-3 to TRBJ1-2; 7 bases line up with TRBD1. The CDR3 length is 15 residues. The V gene end was trimmed by 4 bases and the J gene end by 0 bases; junction bases not matched to a gene: 5. Germline lookup yields CDR1 ENHRY and CDR2 SYGVKD. CDR3 DNA sequence: TGTGCCATCAGTGGGAGGGACAGTTCTAACTATGGCTACACCTTC. This translates into CAISGRDSSNYGYTF.

CDR3 sequence reads: CASGVDSGSYEQYF. CDR3 nucleotide sequence: TGCGCCAGCGGTGTGGATAGCGGGAGTTACGAGCAGTACTTC. The gene calls are TRBV5-1 and TRBJ2-7, with TRBD2 matching 9 bases. Per germline, CDR1 SGHRS and CDR2 YFSETQ. The V segment lost 7 bases and the J segment 4 bases; nucleotides outside the gene matches: 9. This CDR3 is 14 amino acids long.

V and J are TRBV5-1 and TRBJ2-2, with 9 bases identical to TRBD2. Germline V lookup: CDR1 SGHRS, CDR2 YFSETQ. The CDR3 has 17 residues. V shed 1 base and J 1 base; nucleotides not matched to a gene: 5. The CDR3 region is CASSLYAGGLNTGELFF. The CDR3 nucleotides read TGCGCCAGCAGCTTGTATGCGGGGGGGCTGAACACCGGGGAGCTGTTTTTT.

This chain joins TRBV7-9 and TRBJ2-1; TRBD2 agrees at 11 bases. The CDR3 is 15 amino acids. The J segment lost 7 bases and the V segment lost 5 bases, leaving 7 bases of the junction unmatched. Looked up from germline, CDR1 is SEHNR and CDR2 is FQNEAQ (reference sequence). The DNA of the CDR3 is TGTGCCAGCAGCCCACTAGCGGGAGCGGGGAATGAGCAGTTCTTC. Protein sequence: CASSPLAGAGNEQFF.

V usage is TRBV6-6 and J usage is TRBJ2-5, with D uncertain. The CDR3 extends over 13 amino acids. Germline V gene data show CDR1 as MNHNY and CDR2 as SVGAGI (reference sequence). V shed 8 bases and J shed 4 bases, with 14 bases lying between them. The CDR3 DNA follows: TGTGCCAGCGCCGCTATGTCTGTAGAGACCCAGTACTTC. This codes for CASAAMSVETQYF.